The T cell receptor beta chain described here comes from a study of brain T cells in children with intractable seizures. Produced via immunoSEQ multiplex PCR; TCRdb's table is partial and in-frame only. Of about 76,000 clones in the sample, roughly 91% are singletons; the top ten hold around 1.6%. Germline CDR1 KGHDR, CDR2 SFDVKD. The CDR3 is 18 residues long. J lost 3 bases, V lost 4 bases, and 10 bases had no gene match. The V and J genes are TRBV24-1 and TRBJ1-5, with 11 bases lining up with TRBD1. The sample here was peripheral blood, taken at surgery. This receptor was taken from a boy under two years old with tuberous sclerosis and intractable seizures. CDR3 nucleotides: TGTGCCACCAGTGACCCCCGGACAGGGGGCAGCCTCAATCAGCCCCAGCATTTT. It is translated as CATSDPRTGGSLNQPQHF.